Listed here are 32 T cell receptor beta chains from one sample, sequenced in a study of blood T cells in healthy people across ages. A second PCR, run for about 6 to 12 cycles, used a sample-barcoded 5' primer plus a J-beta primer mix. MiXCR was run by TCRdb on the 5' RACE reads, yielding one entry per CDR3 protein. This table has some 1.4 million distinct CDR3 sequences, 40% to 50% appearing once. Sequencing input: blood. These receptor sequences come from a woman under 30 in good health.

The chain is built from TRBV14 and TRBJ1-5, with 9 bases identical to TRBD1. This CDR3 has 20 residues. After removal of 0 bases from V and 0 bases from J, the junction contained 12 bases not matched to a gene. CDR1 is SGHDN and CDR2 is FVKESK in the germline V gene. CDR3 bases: TGTGCCAGCAGCCAAGATAGCGGGGCCGGGACAGGGAATAGCAATCAGCCCCAGCATTTT. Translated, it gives CASSQDSGAGTGNSNQPQHF.

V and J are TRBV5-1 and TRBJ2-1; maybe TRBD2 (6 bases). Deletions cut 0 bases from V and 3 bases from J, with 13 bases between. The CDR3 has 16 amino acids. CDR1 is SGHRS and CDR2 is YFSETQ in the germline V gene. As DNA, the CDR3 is TGCGCCAGCAGCTTGGCCGGGGGAGCGGGCTACAATGAGCAGTTCTTC. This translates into CASSLAGGAGYNEQFF.

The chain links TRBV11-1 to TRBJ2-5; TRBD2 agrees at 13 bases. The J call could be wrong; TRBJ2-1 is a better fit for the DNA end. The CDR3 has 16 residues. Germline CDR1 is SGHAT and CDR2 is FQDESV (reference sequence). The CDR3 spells CASSLGTSGTPGTQFF. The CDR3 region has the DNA TGTGCCAGCAGCCTCGGGACTAGCGGGACCCCTGGGACCCAGTTCTTC.

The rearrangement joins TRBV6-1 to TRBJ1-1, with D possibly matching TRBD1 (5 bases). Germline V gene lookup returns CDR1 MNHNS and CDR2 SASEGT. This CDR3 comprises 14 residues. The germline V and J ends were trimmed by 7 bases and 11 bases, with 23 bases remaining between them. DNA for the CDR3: TGTGCCAGCATCTCCGGCGGAACAGGTCCATCGGCTTTCTTT. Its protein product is CASISGGTGPSAFF.

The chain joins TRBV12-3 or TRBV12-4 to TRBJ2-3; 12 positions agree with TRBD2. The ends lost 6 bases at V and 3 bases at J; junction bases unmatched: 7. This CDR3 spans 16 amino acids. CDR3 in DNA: TGTGCCAGCAGCTTGCTAGCGGGGGGGCTAACAGATACGCAGTATTTT. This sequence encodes CASSLLAGGLTDTQYF.

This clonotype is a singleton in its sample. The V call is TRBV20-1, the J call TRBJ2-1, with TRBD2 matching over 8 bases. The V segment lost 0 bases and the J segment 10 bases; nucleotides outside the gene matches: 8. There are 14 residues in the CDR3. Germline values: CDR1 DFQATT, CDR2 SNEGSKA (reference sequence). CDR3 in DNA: TGCAGTGCTAGAGAGGGTAGCGGGAACCACGAGCAGTTCTTC. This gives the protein CSAREGSGNHEQFF.

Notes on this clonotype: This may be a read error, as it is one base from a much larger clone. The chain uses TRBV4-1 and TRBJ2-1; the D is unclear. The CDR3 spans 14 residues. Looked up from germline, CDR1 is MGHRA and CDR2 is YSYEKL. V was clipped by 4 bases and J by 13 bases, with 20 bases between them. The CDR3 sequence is CASSPSGQQETQFF. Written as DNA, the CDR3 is TGCGCCAGCAGCCCCTCAGGTCAGCAAGAGACCCAGTTCTTC.

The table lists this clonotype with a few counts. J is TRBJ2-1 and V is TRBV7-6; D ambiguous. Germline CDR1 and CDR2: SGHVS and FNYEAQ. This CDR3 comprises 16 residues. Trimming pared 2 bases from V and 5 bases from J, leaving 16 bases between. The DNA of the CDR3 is TGTGCCAGCAGCTTAAGGTCTCCGCAGAGTGACAATGAGCAGTTCTTC. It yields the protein CASSLRSPQSDNEQFF.

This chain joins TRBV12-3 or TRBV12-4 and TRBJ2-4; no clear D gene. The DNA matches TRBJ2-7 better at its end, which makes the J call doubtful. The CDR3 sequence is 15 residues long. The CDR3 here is CASSLVGPSAYEQYF. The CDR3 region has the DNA TGTGCCAGCAGTTTAGTAGGGCCCTCCGCCTACGAGCAGTACTTC.

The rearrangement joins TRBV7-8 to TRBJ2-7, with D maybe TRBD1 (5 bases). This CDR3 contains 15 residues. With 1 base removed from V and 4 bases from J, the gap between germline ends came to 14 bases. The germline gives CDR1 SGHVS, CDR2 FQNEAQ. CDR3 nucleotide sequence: TGTGCCAGCAGCTTAGAATGGGGCGTACTATACGAGCAGTACTTC. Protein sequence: CASSLEWGVLYEQYF.

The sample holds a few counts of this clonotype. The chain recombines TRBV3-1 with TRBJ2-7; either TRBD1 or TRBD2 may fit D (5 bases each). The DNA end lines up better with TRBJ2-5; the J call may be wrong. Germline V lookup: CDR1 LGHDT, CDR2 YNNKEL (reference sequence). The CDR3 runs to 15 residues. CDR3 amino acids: CASSRLFQGEETQYF. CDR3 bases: TGTGCCAGCAGCCGCCTGTTTCAGGGAGAAGAGACCCAGTACTTC.

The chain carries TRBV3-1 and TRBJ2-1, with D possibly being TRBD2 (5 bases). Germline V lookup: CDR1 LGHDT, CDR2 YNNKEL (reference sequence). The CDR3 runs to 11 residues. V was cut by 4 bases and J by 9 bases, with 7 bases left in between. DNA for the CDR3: TGTGCCAGCAGCCCAACTAGTGAGCAGTTCTTC. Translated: CASSPTSEQFF.

The CDR3 DNA reads TGTGCCAGCAGCTTCAAAGGGGGGGCCAACGTCCTGACTTTC. Translated: CASSFKGGANVLTF. This chain uses TRBV5-6 with TRBJ2-6; D not certain. V was shortened by 2 bases and J by 4 bases, with 7 bases between the two germline ends. The CDR3 runs to 14 residues. Germline assignment: CDR1 SGHDT and CDR2 YYEEEE.

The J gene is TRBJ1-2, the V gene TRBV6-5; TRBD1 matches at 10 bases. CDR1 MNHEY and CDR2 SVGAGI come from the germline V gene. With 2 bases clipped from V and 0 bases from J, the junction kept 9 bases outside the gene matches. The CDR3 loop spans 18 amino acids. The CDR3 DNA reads TGTGCCAGCAGTTACGAACCGGGACAGGGGCCCTCTAACTATGGCTACACCTTC. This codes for CASSYEPGQGPSNYGYTF.

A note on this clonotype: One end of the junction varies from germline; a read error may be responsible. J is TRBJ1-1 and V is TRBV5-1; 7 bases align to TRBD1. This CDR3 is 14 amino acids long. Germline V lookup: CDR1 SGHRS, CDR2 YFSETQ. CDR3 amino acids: CANSYRGENTEAFF. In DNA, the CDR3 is TGCGCCAACAGCTACAGGGGTGAGAACACTGAAGCTTTCTTT.

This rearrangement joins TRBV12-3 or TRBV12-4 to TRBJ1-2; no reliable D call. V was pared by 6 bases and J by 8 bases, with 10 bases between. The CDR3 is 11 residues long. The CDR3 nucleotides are TGTGCCAGCAGCCTCCGAACGGGCTACACCTTC. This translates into CASSLRTGYTF.

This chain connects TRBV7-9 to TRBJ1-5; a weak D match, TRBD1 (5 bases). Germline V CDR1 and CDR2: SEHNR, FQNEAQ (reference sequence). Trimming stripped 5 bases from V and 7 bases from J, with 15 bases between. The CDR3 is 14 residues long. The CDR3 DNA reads TGTGCCAGCAGCCTCGCGGGGGGAAGGCAGCCCCAGCATTTT. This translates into CASSLAGGRQPQHF. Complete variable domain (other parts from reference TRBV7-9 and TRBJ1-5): DTGVSQNPRHKITKRGQNVTFRCDPISEHNRLYWYRQTLGQGPEFLTYFQNEAQLEKSRLLSDRFSAERPKGSFSTLEIQRTEQGDSAMYLCASSLAGGRQPQHFGDGTRLSIL.

CDR3 sequence: CASSLTGGAPDEQFF. CDR3 coding DNA: TGTGCCAGCAGTTTAACGGGGGGCGCCCCCGACGAGCAGTTCTTC. The rearrangement uses TRBV6-2 or TRBV6-3 and TRBJ2-1, with TRBD2 as a possible D gene (7 bases). The CDR3 extends over 15 amino acids. The germline gives CDR1 MNHEY, CDR2 SVGEGT. The ends were cut back, 4 bases at V and 10 bases at J, with 20 bases in the middle.

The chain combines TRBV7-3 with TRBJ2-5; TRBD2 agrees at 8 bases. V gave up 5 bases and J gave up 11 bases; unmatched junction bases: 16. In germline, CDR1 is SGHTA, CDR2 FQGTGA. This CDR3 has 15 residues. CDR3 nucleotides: TGTGCCAGCAGCCCACCGGGACTAGAAGGCATTGAGCAGTACTTC. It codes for CASSPPGLEGIEQYF.

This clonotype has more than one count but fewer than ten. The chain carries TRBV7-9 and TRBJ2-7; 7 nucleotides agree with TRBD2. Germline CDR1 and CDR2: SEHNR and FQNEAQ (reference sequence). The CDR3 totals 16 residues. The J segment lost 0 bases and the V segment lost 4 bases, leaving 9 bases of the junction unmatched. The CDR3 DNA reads TGTGCCAGCAGCTCTGCGGGGGTCTGGAGCTCCTACGAGCAGTACTTC. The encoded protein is CASSSAGVWSSYEQYF.

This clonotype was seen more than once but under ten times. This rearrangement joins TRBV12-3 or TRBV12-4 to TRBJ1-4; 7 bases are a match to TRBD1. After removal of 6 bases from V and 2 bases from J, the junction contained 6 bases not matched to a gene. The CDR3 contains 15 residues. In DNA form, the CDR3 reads TGTGCCAGCAGCCGACAGGGAACGACTAATGAAAAACTGTTTTTT. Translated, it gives CASSRQGTTNEKLFF.

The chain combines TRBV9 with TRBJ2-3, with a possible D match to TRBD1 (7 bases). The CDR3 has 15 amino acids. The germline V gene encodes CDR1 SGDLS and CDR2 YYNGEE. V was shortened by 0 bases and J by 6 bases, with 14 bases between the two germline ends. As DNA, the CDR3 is TGTGCCAGCAGCGTAGCAGGGGGGAACGGGGATACGCAGTATTTT. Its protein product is CASSVAGGNGDTQYF.

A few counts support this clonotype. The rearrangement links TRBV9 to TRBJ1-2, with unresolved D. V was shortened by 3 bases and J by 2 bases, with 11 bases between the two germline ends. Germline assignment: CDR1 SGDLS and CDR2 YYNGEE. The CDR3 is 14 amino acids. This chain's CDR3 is CASSGHDRNYGYTF. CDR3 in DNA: TGTGCCAGCAGCGGACACGATCGCAACTATGGCTACACCTTC.

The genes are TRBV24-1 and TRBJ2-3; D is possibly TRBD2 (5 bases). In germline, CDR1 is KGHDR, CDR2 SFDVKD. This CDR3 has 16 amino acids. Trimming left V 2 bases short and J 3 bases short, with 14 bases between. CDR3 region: CATSDSGPRGTDTQYF. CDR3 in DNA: TGTGCCACCAGTGATTCAGGCCCTCGGGGAACAGATACGCAGTATTTT.

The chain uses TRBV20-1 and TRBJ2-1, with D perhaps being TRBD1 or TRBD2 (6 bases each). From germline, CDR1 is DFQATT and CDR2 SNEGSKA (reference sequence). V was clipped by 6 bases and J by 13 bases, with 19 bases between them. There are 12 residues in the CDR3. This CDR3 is CSARDTGETQFF. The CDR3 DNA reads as TGCAGTGCACGGGACACGGGGGAGACCCAGTTCTTC.

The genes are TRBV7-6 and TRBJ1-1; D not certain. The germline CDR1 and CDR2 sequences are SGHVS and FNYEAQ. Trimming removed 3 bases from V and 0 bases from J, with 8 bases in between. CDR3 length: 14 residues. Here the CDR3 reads CASSLAPMNTEAFF. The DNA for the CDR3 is TGTGCCAGCAGCTTGGCCCCCATGAACACTGAAGCTTTCTTT.

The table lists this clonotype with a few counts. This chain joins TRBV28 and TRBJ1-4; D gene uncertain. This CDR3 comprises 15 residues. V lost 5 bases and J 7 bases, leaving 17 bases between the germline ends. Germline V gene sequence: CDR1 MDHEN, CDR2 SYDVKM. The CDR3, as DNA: TGTGCCAGCAGTGCCCTCCCCGGGTCAGGTGAAAAACTGTTTTTT. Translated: CASSALPGSGEKLFF.

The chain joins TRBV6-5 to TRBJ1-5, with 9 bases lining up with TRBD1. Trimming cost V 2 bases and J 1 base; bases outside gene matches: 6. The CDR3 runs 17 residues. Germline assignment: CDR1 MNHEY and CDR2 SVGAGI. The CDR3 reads CASSYAAGTGSNQPQHF. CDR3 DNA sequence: TGTGCCAGCAGTTACGCAGCCGGGACAGGGAGCAATCAGCCCCAGCATTTT.

CDR3: CATSTLRDSTYEQYF. In nucleotides, the CDR3 is TGTGCCACCAGCACTCTCCGGGACAGTACCTACGAGCAGTACTTC. V gene TRBV15 combines with J gene TRBJ2-5; TRBD1 agrees at 7 bases. TRBJ2-7 matches the DNA end more closely, so the J call is doubtful. The CDR3 loop spans 15 amino acids. Germline V gives CDR1 LNHNV, CDR2 YYDKDF (reference sequence).

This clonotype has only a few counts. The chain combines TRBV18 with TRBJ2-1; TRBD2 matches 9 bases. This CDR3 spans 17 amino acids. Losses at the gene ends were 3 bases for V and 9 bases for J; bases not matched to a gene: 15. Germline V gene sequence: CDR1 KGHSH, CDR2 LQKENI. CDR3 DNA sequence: TGTGCCAGCTCACCCCGCCAGGGTAGCGGGAGTAGTAGTGAGCAGTTCTTC. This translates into CASSPRQGSGSSSEQFF.

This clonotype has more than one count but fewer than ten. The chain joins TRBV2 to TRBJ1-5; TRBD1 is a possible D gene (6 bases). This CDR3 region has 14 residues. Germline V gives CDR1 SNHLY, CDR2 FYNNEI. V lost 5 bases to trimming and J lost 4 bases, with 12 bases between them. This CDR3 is CASSRTAQNQPQHF. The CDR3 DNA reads TGTGCCAGCAGTAGGACAGCACAAAATCAGCCCCAGCATTTT.

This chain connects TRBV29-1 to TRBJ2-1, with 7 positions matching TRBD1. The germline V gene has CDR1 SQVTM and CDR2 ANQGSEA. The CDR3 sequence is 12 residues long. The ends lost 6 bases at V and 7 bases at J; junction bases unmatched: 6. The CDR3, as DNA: TGCAGCGTCCAGCAGACAGGGAATGAGCAGTTCTTC. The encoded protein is CSVQQTGNEQFF.